This T cell receptor beta chain was observed in a study of blood T cell repertoires in COVID-19. For the study at large: Spain, Italy and the United States supplied samples that represented acute and convalescent COVID-19. Sources were T cells, B-cell-depleted T cells, or PBMCs; the material itself was cDNA or gDNA.

This CDR3 comprises 17 residues. V was clipped by 4 bases and J by 4 bases; unmatched bases: 6. Germline V CDR1 and CDR2: MGHRA, YSYEKL. Source study methods: Nucleated cell number was recorded as an estimate derived from reference gene primer amplification. Clones were read by immunoSEQ multiplex PCR, and TCRdb kept only the in-frame ones, dropping some. That table supplies the V and J calls and clone size; D and trimming were determined from the DNA. The sample holds around 350,000 clones; about 87% are singletons and the top ten take 3%. The specimen sequenced was peripheral blood. The clonotype was recovered from a human donor in a cohort sampled during active COVID-19. The chain is built from TRBV4-1 and TRBJ2-3, with TRBD2 matching over 15 bases. DNA for the CDR3: TGCGCCAGCAGCCCCGGGACTAGCGGGAGGCGCGCAGATACGCAGTATTTT. Translating gives CASSPGTSGRRADTQYF.